Below are 23 T cell receptor beta chains sequenced from a single sample in a study of T cells in Graves' hyperthyroidism and ophthalmopathy. The source material, RNA transcripts, was used to amplify TCR beta CDR3 regions. A set of HTBI primers served as the primers for a first-round RT-PCR of the TCR CDR3. TCRdb reanalysed the multiplex PCR reads using MiXCR and keeps one entry per CDR3 protein. Of around 350,000 distinct CDR3 sequences listed, 15% to 18% are singletons. Sequencing was performed on blood. These receptors all come from a woman younger than 30 with Graves' hyperthyroidism that later progressed to Graves' ophthalmopathy.

This chain links TRBV4-3 with TRBJ1-2; no clear D. The length of the CDR3 is 14 residues. V lost 4 bases to trimming and J lost 1 base, with 10 bases between them. Germline V gives CDR1 LGHNA, CDR2 YSLEER. CDR3 loop: CASSPLGVNYGYTF. The CDR3 bases are TGCGCCAGCAGCCCCCTCGGTGTTAACTATGGCTACACCTTC.

This clonotype came up many times. The chain joins TRBV15 to TRBJ1-1; D is possibly TRBD1 (5 bases). V lost 0 bases and J 4 bases, leaving 12 bases between the germline ends. In germline, CDR1 is LNHNV, CDR2 YYDKDF (reference sequence). The CDR3 runs 15 residues. The CDR3 DNA follows: TGTGCCACCAGCAGAGATCGGGGGGGGGGCACTGAAGCTTTCTTT. This codes for CATSRDRGGGTEAFF.

Ten or more counts support this clonotype. The V call is TRBV11-2, the J call TRBJ2-7; D gene ambiguous. Germline lookup yields CDR1 SGHAT and CDR2 FQNNGV. The CDR3 has 17 residues. The germline V and J ends were trimmed by 5 bases and 6 bases, with 26 bases remaining between them. The CDR3 loop reads CASSPTLGSGYVSEQYF. The DNA for the CDR3 is TGTGCCAGCAGCCCTACGCTGGGATCAGGCTACGTCTCCGAGCAGTACTTC.

Ten or more counts support this clonotype. The rearrangement joins TRBV29-1 to TRBJ1-1; D might be TRBD1 (5 bases). Germline lookup yields CDR1 SQVTM and CDR2 ANQGSEA. Between the trimmed V and J ends, which lost 4 bases and 2 bases, there was a span of 14 bases. The CDR3 runs 14 residues. CDR3 nucleotides: TGCAGCGTTGGATGGGGCGGACCTAACACTGAAGCTTTCTTT. It is translated as CSVGWGGPNTEAFF. Looking up the rest from reference TRBV29-1 and TRBJ1-1 gives the full variable domain: SAVISQKPSRDICQRGTSLTIQCQVDSQVTMMFWYRQQPGQSLTLIATANQGSEATYESGFVIDKFPISRPNLTFSTLTVSNMSPEDSSIYLCSVGWGGPNTEAFFGQGTRLTVV.

The V call is TRBV28, the J call TRBJ2-5; the match to TRBD2 covers 14 bases. V dropped 6 bases and J dropped 5; count of bases not matched to a gene: 17. The CDR3 is made up of 19 amino acids. The V gene's germline CDR1 is MDHEN and CDR2 SYDVKM. Written as DNA, the CDR3 is TGTGCCAGCAGGCGGGGGGGGTCGACTAGCGGGAGGGCCGAGGAGACCCAGTACTTC. This sequence encodes CASRRGGSTSGRAEETQYF.

This clonotype occurred many times. V and J are TRBV6-6 and TRBJ2-7, with no clear D. There are 13 residues in the CDR3. V lost 0 bases and J lost 5, with 8 bases in between. Per germline, CDR1 MNHNY and CDR2 SVGAGI (reference sequence). CDR3 in DNA: TGTGCCAGCAGTTACTCCGCAGCCCACGAGCAGTACTTC. This codes for CASSYSAAHEQYF.

This clonotype was found a few times. This chain uses TRBV20-1 with TRBJ2-3, with 9 bases fitting TRBD2. With 5 bases clipped from V and 6 bases from J, the junction kept 15 bases outside the gene matches. There are 16 residues in the CDR3. Germline values: CDR1 DFQATT, CDR2 SNEGSKA (reference sequence). The CDR3 loop is CSASMRLAVLADTQYF. CDR3 DNA sequence: TGCAGTGCTTCTATGAGACTAGCGGTCCTCGCGGATACGCAGTATTTT.

This clonotype came up many times. The genes are TRBV20-1 and TRBJ1-5, with D possibly TRBD1 on 6 matching bases. Looked up from germline, CDR1 is DFQATT and CDR2 is SNEGSKA (reference sequence). The CDR3 contains 16 residues. Trimming pared 4 bases from V and 7 bases from J, leaving 23 bases between. The chain's CDR3 is CSATPADRTSGQPQHF. As DNA, the CDR3 is TGCAGTGCTACCCCGGCCGACAGGACCTCAGGGCAGCCCCAGCATTTT.

This clonotype has only a few counts. The chain carries TRBV15 and TRBJ2-1; 11 bases agree with TRBD2. The CDR3 consists of 16 residues. Looked up from germline, CDR1 is LNHNV and CDR2 is YYDKDF (reference sequence). The V segment lost 5 bases and the J segment 2 bases; nucleotides outside the gene matches: 5. CDR3 sequence reads: CATSELAGVAYNEQFF. The CDR3 DNA is TGTGCCACCAGCGAACTAGCGGGAGTTGCCTACAATGAGCAGTTCTTC.

The CDR3 loop is CASSLAPGRANYEQYF. CDR3 in DNA: TGCGCCAGCAGCTTGGCTCCGGGACGGGCAAACTACGAGCAGTACTTC. V is TRBV5-1 and J is TRBJ2-7, with D perhaps matching TRBD1 or TRBD2 (5 bases each). The ends were cut back, 0 bases at V and 3 bases at J, with 16 bases in the middle. The CDR3 length is 16 residues. The germline V gene encodes CDR1 SGHRS and CDR2 YFSETQ. Filled out from reference TRBV5-1 and TRBJ2-7, the complete variable domain reads KAGVTQTPRYLIKTRGQQVTLSCSPISGHRSVSWYQQTPGQGLQFLFEYFSETQRNKGNFPGRFSGRQFSNSRSEMNVSTLELGDSALYLCASSLAPGRANYEQYFGPGTRLTVT.

This clonotype was observed a handful of times. This may come from a read error, since a much larger clone is one base off. The V call is TRBV27, the J call TRBJ1-5; D not certain. The CDR3 has 14 amino acids. Germline V gene data show CDR1 as MNHEY and CDR2 as SMNVEV (reference sequence). V was clipped by 6 bases and J by 3 bases, with 12 bases between them. As DNA, the CDR3 is TGTGCCAGCAGCCTTTCCGATAACAATCAGCCCCAGCATTTT. This sequence encodes CASSLSDNNQPQHF.

This clonotype has ten or more counts. V usage is TRBV13 and J usage is TRBJ2-5, with D maybe TRBD1 (5 bases). Germline V lookup: CDR1 PRHDT, CDR2 FYEKMQ (reference sequence). The CDR3 is made up of 16 amino acids. The V gene lost 5 bases and the J gene lost 2 bases, with 18 bases spanning the gap. The CDR3: CASSPYLREGQETQYF. The CDR3 bases are TGTGCCAGCAGCCCTTATCTCAGGGAAGGGCAAGAGACCCAGTACTTC.

In its sample, this clonotype was seen many times. V is TRBV27 and J is TRBJ2-3; 7 bases are a match to TRBD2. V trimming: 3 bases; J trimming: 9 bases; junction bases outside the gene matches: 9. Germline V CDR1 and CDR2: MNHEY, SMNVEV (reference sequence). The length of the CDR3 is 14 residues. CDR3 in DNA: TGTGCCAGCAGTTTTTTGCCGGGAGGAGGCACGCAGTATTTT. Translating gives CASSFLPGGGTQYF.

This clonotype has ten or more counts. V and J are TRBV10-3 and TRBJ1-1; D is perhaps TRBD1 (5 bases). The CDR3 length is 15 residues. CDR1 ENHRY and CDR2 SYGVKD come from the germline V gene. V lost 3 bases and J 5 bases, leaving 16 bases between the germline ends. The CDR3 sequence is CAISEGWEGRTEAFF. For the CDR3, the DNA is TGTGCCATCAGTGAAGGGTGGGAGGGGCGGACTGAAGCTTTCTTT.

Turning to this clonotype: This clone may be a read error of a much larger clone one base away. The chain is built from TRBV2 and TRBJ2-7; no definite D call. The DNA end is a closer match to TRBJ2-1, so the J assignment may be wrong. Germline V lookup: CDR1 SNHLY, CDR2 FYNNEI. This CDR3 region has 13 residues. This CDR3 is CASSGTQTYEQFF. The CDR3 coding sequence is TGTGCCAGCAGTGGGACGCAGACCTACGAGCAGTTCTTC.

The table lists this clonotype with many counts. The rearrangement uses TRBV4-3 and TRBJ1-4; D is ambiguous. Trimming pared 0 bases from V and 0 bases from J, leaving 5 bases between. The CDR3 extends over 15 amino acids. Germline loops: CDR1 LGHNA, CDR2 YSLEER. The CDR3 DNA is TGCGCCAGCAGCCAAGATCGAGCAACTAATGAAAAACTGTTTTTT. It specifies CASSQDRATNEKLFF.

This clonotype showed up just a few times. CDR3 sequence reads: CASSLAGSRDEQYF. The CDR3 coding sequence is TGTGCCAGCAGTTTGGCGGGGAGTAGGGACGAGCAGTACTTC. The rearrangement uses TRBV27 and TRBJ2-7; a possible D gene is TRBD2 (6 bases). V was shortened by 3 bases and J by 5 bases, with 14 bases between the two germline ends. The germline V gene has CDR1 MNHEY and CDR2 SMNVEV (reference sequence). The CDR3 extends over 14 amino acids.

Many counts were recorded for this clonotype. CDR3 DNA sequence: TGTGCCAGCAGCTTAAGTTATGGACTTGCCACAGATACGCAGTATTTT. Protein product: CASSLSYGLATDTQYF. This sequence joins TRBV7-8 and TRBJ2-3, with D perhaps matching TRBD2 (5 bases). The CDR3 is 16 residues long. Germline values: CDR1 SGHVS, CDR2 FQNEAQ. Trimming pared 2 bases from V and 2 bases from J, leaving 14 bases between.

This clonotype occurred many times. The chain joins TRBV29-1 to TRBJ2-5; 7 bases are shared with TRBD1. Per germline, CDR1 SQVTM and CDR2 ANQGSEA. With V trimmed by 7 bases and J by 2 bases, 13 bases remained unmatched. The CDR3 has 15 amino acids. As DNA, the CDR3 is TGCAGCGCCATACAGGGGAACAACCGGCAAGAGACCCAGTACTTC. This encodes CSAIQGNNRQETQYF.

V usage is TRBV5-1 and J usage is TRBJ2-1, with 9 bases aligning to TRBD1. The CDR3 runs 16 residues. Germline-derived CDR1 and CDR2 are SGHRS and YFSETQ. With V trimmed by 4 bases and J by 8 bases, 13 bases remained unmatched. The CDR3 DNA follows: TGCGCCAGCAGCGCGACACCGGGACAGGGTCCCCATGAGCAGTTCTTC. Its protein product is CASSATPGQGPHEQFF.

This clonotype was found many times. The chain joins TRBV28 to TRBJ2-1, with 13 bases aligning to TRBD2. Trimming removed 5 bases from V and 0 bases from J; junction bases left unmatched: 7. Germline assignment: CDR1 MDHEN and CDR2 SYDVKM. There are 18 residues in the CDR3. CDR3: CASSTGTSGTSSYNEQFF. As DNA, the CDR3 is TGTGCCAGCAGTACCGGGACTAGCGGGACCAGCTCCTACAATGAGCAGTTCTTC. Using reference TRBV28 and TRBJ2-1 for the parts outside the CDR3, the full variable domain is DVKVTQSSRYLVKRTGEKVFLECVQDMDHENMFWYRQDPGLGLRLIYFSYDVKMKEKGDIPEGYSVSREKKERFSLILESASTNQTSMYLCASSTGTSGTSSYNEQFFGPGTRLTVL.

CDR3 sequence (DNA): TGTGCCAGCAGCGTCAGACAGGGTGGTGAGCAGTTCTTC. This encodes CASSVRQGGEQFF. The rearrangement joins TRBV5-5 to TRBJ2-1; 7 bases line up with TRBD1. From germline, CDR1 is SGHKS and CDR2 YYEKEE (reference sequence). The CDR3 length is 13 residues. J lost 9 bases, V lost 4 bases, and 7 bases had no gene match.

The chain joins TRBV7-9 to TRBJ1-3; D gene ambiguous. Trimming left V 4 bases short and J 0 bases short, with 13 bases between. The germline V gene encodes CDR1 SEHNR and CDR2 FQNEAQ (reference sequence). This CDR3 spans 16 amino acids. The CDR3 here is CASSSLGRSSGNTIYF. The CDR3 DNA follows: TGTGCCAGCAGCTCCCTTGGACGGAGCTCTGGAAACACCATATATTTT.